This entry concerns a single TCR beta chain. Random hexamers primed reverse transcription of about 0.45 to 1 ug RNA. The authors amplified TCR beta CDR3 across 54 Vbeta and 13 Jbeta using immunoSEQ multiplex PCR. TCRdb redid the calling of the immunoSEQ multiplex PCR reads with MiXCR, one entry per CDR3 protein. The sample includes roughly 200,000 distinct CDR3 sequences, over 90% of them seen just once. The CDR3 has 14 amino acids. Trimming stripped 1 base from V and 7 bases from J, with 11 bases between. Germline V lookup: CDR1 KGHSH, CDR2 LQKENI. This sample is drawn from a study of CD8 T cells in Susac syndrome.

The chain employs TRBV18 and TRBJ2-1; no firm D call. Sample: CD4+ T cells from PBMCs. This clonotype originated in a human donor with Susac syndrome. CDR3 residues: CASSPLTITNEQFF. CDR3 DNA: TGTGCCAGCTCACCACTCACAATCACGAATGAGCAGTTCTTC.